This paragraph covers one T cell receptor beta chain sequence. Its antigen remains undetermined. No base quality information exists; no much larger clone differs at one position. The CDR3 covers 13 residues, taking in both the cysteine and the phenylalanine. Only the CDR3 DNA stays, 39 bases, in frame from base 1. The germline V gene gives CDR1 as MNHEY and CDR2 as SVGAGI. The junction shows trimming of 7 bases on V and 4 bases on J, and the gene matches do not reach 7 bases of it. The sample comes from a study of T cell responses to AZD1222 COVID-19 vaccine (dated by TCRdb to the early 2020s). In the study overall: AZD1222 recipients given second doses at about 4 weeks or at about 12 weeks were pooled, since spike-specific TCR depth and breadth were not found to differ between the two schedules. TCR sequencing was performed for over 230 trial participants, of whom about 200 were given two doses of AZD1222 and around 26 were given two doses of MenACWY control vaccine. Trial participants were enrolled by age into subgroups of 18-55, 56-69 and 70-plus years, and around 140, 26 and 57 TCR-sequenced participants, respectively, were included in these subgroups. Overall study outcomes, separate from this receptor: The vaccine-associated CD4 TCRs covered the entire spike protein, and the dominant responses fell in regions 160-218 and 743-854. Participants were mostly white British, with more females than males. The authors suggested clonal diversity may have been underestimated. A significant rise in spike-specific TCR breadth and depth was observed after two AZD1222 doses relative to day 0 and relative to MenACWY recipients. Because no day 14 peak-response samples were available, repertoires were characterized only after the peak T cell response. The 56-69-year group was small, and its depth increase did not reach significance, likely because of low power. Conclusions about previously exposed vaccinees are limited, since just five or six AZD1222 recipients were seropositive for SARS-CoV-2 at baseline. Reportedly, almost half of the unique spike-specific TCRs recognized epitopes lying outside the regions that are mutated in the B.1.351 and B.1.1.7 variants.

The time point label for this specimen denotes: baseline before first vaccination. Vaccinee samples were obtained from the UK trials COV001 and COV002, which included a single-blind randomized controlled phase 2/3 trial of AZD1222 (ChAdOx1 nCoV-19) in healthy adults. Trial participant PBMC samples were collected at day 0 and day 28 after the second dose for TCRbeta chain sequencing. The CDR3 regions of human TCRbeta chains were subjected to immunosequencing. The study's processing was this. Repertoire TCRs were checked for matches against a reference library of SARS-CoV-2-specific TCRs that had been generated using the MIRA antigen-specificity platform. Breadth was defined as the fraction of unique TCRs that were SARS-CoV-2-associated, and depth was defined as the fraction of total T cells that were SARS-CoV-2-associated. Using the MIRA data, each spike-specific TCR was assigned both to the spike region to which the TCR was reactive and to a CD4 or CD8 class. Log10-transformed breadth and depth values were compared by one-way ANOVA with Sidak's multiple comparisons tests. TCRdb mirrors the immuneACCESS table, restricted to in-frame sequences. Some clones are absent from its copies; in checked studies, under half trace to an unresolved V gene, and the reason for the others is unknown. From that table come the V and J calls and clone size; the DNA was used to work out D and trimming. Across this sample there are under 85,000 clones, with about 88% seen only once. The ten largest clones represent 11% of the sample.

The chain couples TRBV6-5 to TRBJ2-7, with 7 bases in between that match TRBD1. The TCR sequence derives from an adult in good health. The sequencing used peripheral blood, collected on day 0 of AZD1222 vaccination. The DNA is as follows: TGTGCCAGCACTAAGACAGGGAGTTACGAGCAGTACTTC. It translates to CASTKTGSYEQYF.